The subject of this entry is one T cell receptor (beta chain). Participants spanned ages about 18 to 90 years and resided in 20 to 25 US areas. Participants were placed into cohorts based on the clinical history they reported. This entry is derived from a study of blood T cell repertoires in COVID-19. There are 19 residues in the CDR3. V gave up 0 bases and J gave up 0 bases, with 16 bases separating them. The germline gives CDR1 SGHKS, CDR2 YYEKEE (reference sequence). Assay: immunoSEQ multiplex PCR; the TCRdb copy retains only in-frame clones and omits some. Among about 310,000 clones listed, around 90% were seen once.

The source of this sequence is a woman aged 18-29 years with acute COVID-19. Sequencing used PBMCs or T cells enriched from blood (not recorded which). The chain links TRBV5-5 to TRBJ2-6; the D gene is possibly TRBD2 (5 bases). CDR3 DNA: TGTGCCAGCAGCTTGGCCCCAGCGGTGACTAACTCTGGGGCCAACGTCCTGACTTTC. Translating it yields CASSLAPAVTNSGANVLTF.